Listed below are T cell receptor beta chains from one sample, sequenced in a study of CD8+CD57+ T cells in acquired aplastic anemia. MiXCR, run by TCRdb on the reads, gives a single entry per CDR3 protein. The sample consists of 100,000 to 150,000 distinct CDR3 sequences, 48% of them appearing once. Sequencing was done on a sample of sorted CD4+, CD8+, or CD8+CD57+ T cells (not recorded which) from PBMCs. These receptor sequences come from a human donor in good health, serving as a control. The CDR3 runs from the conserved cysteine through the conserved F or W. The order of the fields is V gene, D gene, J gene, clone size, CDR3 DNA, CDR3 protein. The D gene is left open where the match is weak. Clone size, where shown, is once, few, many, or a class for clones that have expanded.

>TRBV5-1|NA|TRBJ1-2|NA
TGCGCCAGCAGCTTGTGGGAGGGGCTCTATGGCTACACCTTC
CASSLWEGLYGYTF
>TRBV20-1|NA|TRBJ1-1|few
TGCAGTGCTAGAAGGATGAACACTGAAGCTTTCTTT
CSARRMNTEAFF
>TRBV20-1|NA|TRBJ2-7|NA
TGCAGTGCTAGAGGGTTAGCGGACATCGCCTCCTACGAGCAGTACTTC
CSARGLADIASYEQYF
>TRBV10-3|NA|TRBJ2-1|NA
TGTGCCATCAGTGAGGCTCCGACCTACAATGAGCAGTTCTTC
CAISEAPTYNEQFF
>TRBV27|NA|TRBJ1-1|NA
TGTGCCAGCACCATGTCCACGAACACTGAAGCTTTCTTT
CASTMSTNTEAFF
>TRBV19|TRBD1|TRBJ2-7|NA
TGTGCCAGTAGTCCCGACAGGGGACGGTCCTACGAGCAGTACTTC
CASSPDRGRSYEQYF
>TRBV6-6|NA|TRBJ1-1|many
TGTGCCAGCGGTCCGCGGGGCACTGAAGCTTTCTTT
CASGPRGTEAFF
>TRBV19|TRBD1|TRBJ2-7|many
TGTGCCAGTAGTTTTACACCCCCAGGACAGGGGAGCAAGCAGTACTTC
CASSFTPPGQGSKQYF
>TRBV9|NA|TRBJ2-1|few
TGTGCCACTGGCCTGCCAGGTTCCCGAAGGGAGCAGTTCTTC
CATGLPGSRREQFF
>TRBV9|NA|TRBJ1-6|many
TGTGCCAGCAGCGGGTACTATAATTCACCCCTCCACTTT
CASSGYYNSPLHF
>TRBV4-1|TRBD1|TRBJ1-2|once
TGCGCTAGCAGAAAGACAGGGAGCTATGGCTACACCTTC
CASRKTGSYGYTF